This T cell receptor (beta chain) was identified during a study of blood T cell repertoires in COVID-19. Study-wide context: Samples taken during acute and convalescent COVID-19 were collected in the United States, Italy and Spain. T cells, B-cell-depleted T cells, or PBMCs provided the cDNA or gDNA that served as material.

This CDR3 is built from 13 residues. After removal of 8 bases from V and 0 bases from J, the junction contained 4 bases not matched to a gene. Germline V lookup: CDR1 MNHEY, CDR2 SVGAGI. Profiled with immunoSEQ multiplex PCR; TCRdb holds only in-frame clones, not every one. This sample yields about 47,000 clones, of which almost 85% are seen a single time; around 22% belongs to the top ten. The receptor was derived from a woman in her sixties or seventies with acute or convalescent COVID-19. The source material was peripheral blood. The rearrangement links TRBV6-5 to TRBJ2-7; 7 bases fit TRBD2. The CDR3 sequence is CASARTSSYEQYF. The CDR3, as DNA: TGTGCCAGCGCAAGGACTAGCTCCTACGAGCAGTACTTC.